The TCR beta chain under discussion was sequenced for a study of T cells in Graves' hyperthyroidism and ophthalmopathy. Notes on the study in general: A median around 6 months before onset, the model predicted ophthalmopathy.

Germline loops: CDR1 SNHLY, CDR2 FYNNEI. This CDR3 spans 15 amino acids. Trimming took 2 bases from V and 0 from J, leaving 8 bases between them. Using RNA transcripts as the source, TCR beta CDR3 regions were amplified. Researchers ran a first-round RT-PCR on the TCR CDR3 using the HTBI primer set. TCRdb reprocessed the multiplex PCR reads via MiXCR and lists one record per CDR3 protein. This sample has approximately 260,000 distinct CDR3 sequences, with about 16% found just once. This clonotype was recorded a few times. Its antigen is currently unknown. V usage is TRBV2 and J usage is TRBJ1-3; the D is unclear. The sample comprised blood. The TCR sequence derives from a woman between 50 and 59 years old with Graves' hyperthyroidism that later progressed to Graves' ophthalmopathy. The CDR3 spells CASSELWSSGNTIYF. CDR3 DNA sequence: TGTGCCAGCAGTGAATTATGGAGCTCTGGAAACACCATATATTTT.